Detailed here is one TCR beta chain. This clonotype has ten or more counts. Its antigen is currently not known. No base quality values were provided; no much bigger clone lies one nucleotide off. The data are from a study of T cells in Graves' hyperthyroidism and ophthalmopathy (dated by TCRdb to between 2018 and 2020). With regard to the full study: Peripheral blood samples were taken at the time of initial diagnosis, prior to any treatment. In more than 5 Graves' hyperthyroidism patients, the study also compared T-cell repertoires from thyroid tissue with T-cell repertoires from blood. Once sampling was done, hyperthyroidism patients were given methimazole at a starting dose of 30 mg daily, whereas ophthalmopathy patients were given high-dose intravenous methylprednisolone. An independent validation cohort of fewer than 20 hyperthyroidism patients and about 15 patients who later progressed to ophthalmopathy tested prospective prediction of ophthalmopathy. To identify TCR V-J signatures that set the groups apart, the researchers used a discovery cohort of about a hundred patients, made up of 43 with Graves' ophthalmopathy and 55 to 65 with stable Graves' hyperthyroidism. The paper describes TCR Vbeta CDR3 sequencing of 140 or so peripheral blood samples, made up of under 50 ophthalmopathy patients, 70 to 75 hyperthyroidism patients and around 17 progressor patients. For training and testing, the 80 to 100 patients in the discovery cohort were randomly divided in a 7:3 ratio.

Looking up the germline V gene yields CDR1 MNHNS and CDR2 SASEGT. V is cut back by 6 bases and J by 6 bases, with 6 bases in the junction unmatched. Counted from cysteine to phenylalanine, this CDR3 has 14 amino acids. Of all the DNA, just the CDR3 is kept, 42 bases in frame from base 1. Paper-wide results and their limitations: In validation, the model predicted progression to ophthalmopathy with roughly 70% sensitivity and less than 75% specificity, a median of around six months before onset. Blood samples also contained most of the expanded thyroid clonotypes (frequency above 0.001), which suggests that blood repertoires may reflect thyroid immune responses. Sample size was not statistically predetermined, and blinding of investigators to group allocation was not performed. In cross-validation, a model built on a 13 V-J signature told ophthalmopathy apart from stable hyperthyroidism with about 90% sensitivity and roughly 81% specificity, and in testing the same model reached 80%/75%.

TCR beta CDR3 regions were amplified from RNA transcripts. A first-round RT-PCR of the TCR CDR3 used the HTBI primer set with the Qiagen OneStep RT-PCR kit. Libraries were constructed in a second round of multiplex PCR, after which size selection and purification were performed. Sequencing of the libraries was done on an Illumina HiSeq2000 using paired-end 100 bp reads. The study's processing was this. SOAPnuke was used to process the raw data, removing reads that contained adapters or uncalled bases, had a mean Phred below 15, or lacked an exact match to the constant primer or identifier. COPE v1.2.5 was used to merge the high-quality paired reads, and each unique nucleotide sequence was defined as a clonotype. Clonotypes were aligned to IMGT TRBV, TRBD and TRBJ reference segments using MiTCR v1.1. Only V-J combinations with frequency above 0.0001, covering approximately 99% of repertoires, were analysed. The TCS score was defined as F50 (clonal expansion) divided by E x V (chaos), with BLOSUM62-based TCRdist calculated between CDR3 peptides within each V-J. Welch's t-statistics and random forest reduced roughly 530 V-J features to 13, which were used in a naive Bayes classifier (R e1071). TCRdb passed the public sequencing reads through fastp at Q25 and MiXCR, retaining productive beta sequences. Under each unique CDR3 protein, matching rows form one entry showing the most common genes and DNA. TCRdb's processing, not the study's, gives the V and J calls here. This sample holds about 400,000 distinct CDR3 sequences; 15% to 19% were observed only once. The biggest ten clones account for 12% to 15% of the sample.

Stable Graves' hyperthyroidism was defined as no progression to ophthalmopathy during 18 months of follow-up. The hyperthyroidism patients were between 18 and 65 years old and newly diagnosed, with a disease duration of less than 2 months. Any patient with an uncontrolled infection, another autoimmune disease, pregnancy or lactation was excluded. Diagnoses relied on clinical symptoms, serum thyroxine and TRAb, thyroid ultrasound and orbital computed tomography. PBMCs were separated from 10 ml of fresh peripheral blood using Ficoll-Paque density gradient centrifugation. Trizol reagent was used to extract total RNA, and RNA quality was then checked on an Agilent 2100 Bioanalyzer.

Sequenced input: blood. This sequence originates from a woman under 30 with Graves' hyperthyroidism. The chain is encoded by TRBV6-1 joined to TRBJ2-7, with TRBD2 matching 12 junction bases. The base sequence is TGTGCCAGCAGAAGACTAGCGGGAGAGGGCGAGCAGTACTTC. Its translation is CASRRLAGEGEQYF.